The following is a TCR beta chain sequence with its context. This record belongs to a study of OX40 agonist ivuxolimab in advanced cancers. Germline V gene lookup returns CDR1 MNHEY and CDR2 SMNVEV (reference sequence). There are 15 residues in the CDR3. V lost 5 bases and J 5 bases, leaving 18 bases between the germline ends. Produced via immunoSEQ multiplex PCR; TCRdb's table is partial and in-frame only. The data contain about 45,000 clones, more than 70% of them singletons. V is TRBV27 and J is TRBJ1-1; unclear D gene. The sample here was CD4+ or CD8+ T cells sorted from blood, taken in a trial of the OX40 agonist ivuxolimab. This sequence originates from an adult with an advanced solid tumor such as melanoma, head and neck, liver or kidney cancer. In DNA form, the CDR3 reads TGTGCCAGCAGTCGCGTCAGTTTACTTTGGACTGAAGCTTTCTTT. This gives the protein CASSRVSLLWTEAFF.